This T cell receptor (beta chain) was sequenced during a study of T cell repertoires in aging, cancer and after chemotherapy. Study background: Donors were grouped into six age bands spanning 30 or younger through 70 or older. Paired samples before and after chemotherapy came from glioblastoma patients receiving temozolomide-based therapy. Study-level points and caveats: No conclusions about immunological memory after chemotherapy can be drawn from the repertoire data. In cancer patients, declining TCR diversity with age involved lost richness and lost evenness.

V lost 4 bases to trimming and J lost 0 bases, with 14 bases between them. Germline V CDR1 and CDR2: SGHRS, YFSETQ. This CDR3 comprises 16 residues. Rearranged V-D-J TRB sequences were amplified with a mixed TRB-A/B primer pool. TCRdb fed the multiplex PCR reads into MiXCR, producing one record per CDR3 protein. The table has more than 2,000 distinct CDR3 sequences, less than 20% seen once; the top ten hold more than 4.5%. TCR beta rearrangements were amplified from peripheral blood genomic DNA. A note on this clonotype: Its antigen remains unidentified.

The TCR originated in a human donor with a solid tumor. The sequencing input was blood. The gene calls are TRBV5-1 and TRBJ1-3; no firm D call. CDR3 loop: CASSAQPGSSGNTIYF. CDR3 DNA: TGCGCCAGCAGCGCCCAACCGGGAAGCTCTGGAAACACCATATATTTT.